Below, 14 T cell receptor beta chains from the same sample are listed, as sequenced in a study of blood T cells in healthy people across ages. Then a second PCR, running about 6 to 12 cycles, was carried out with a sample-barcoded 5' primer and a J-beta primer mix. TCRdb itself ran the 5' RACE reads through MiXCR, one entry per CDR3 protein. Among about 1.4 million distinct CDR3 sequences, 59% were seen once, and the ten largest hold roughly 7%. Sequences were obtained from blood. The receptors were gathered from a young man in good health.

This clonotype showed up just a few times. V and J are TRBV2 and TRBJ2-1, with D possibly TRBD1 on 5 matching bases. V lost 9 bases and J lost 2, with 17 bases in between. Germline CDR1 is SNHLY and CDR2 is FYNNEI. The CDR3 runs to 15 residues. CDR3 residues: CASRQGDVAYNEQFF. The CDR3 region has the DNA TGTGCCAGTCGGCAGGGCGACGTGGCCTACAATGAGCAGTTCTTC.

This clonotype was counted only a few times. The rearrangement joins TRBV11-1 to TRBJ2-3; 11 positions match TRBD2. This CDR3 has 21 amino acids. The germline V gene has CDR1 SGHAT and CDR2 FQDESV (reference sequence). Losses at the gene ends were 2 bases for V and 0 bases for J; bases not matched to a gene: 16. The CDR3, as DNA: TGTGCCAGCAGCTTATTCGTAGGTCACACTAGCGGGGGAGTGAGCACAGATACGCAGTATTTT. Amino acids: CASSLFVGHTSGGVSTDTQYF.

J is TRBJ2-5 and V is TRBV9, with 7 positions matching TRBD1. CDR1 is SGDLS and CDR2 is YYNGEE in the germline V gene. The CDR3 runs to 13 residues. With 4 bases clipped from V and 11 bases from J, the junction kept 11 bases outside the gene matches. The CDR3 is CASSTTGIPEQYF. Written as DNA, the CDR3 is TGTGCCAGCAGCACGACAGGGATCCCTGAGCAGTACTTC.

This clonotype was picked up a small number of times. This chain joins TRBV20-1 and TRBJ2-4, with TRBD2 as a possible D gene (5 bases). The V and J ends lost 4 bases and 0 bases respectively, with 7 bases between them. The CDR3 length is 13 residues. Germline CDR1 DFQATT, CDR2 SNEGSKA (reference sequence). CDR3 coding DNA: TGCAGTGCTACCGGACTAGCCAAAAACATTCAGTACTTC. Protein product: CSATGLAKNIQYF.

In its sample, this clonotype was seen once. DNA for the CDR3: TGCAGTGCTAGAATCAGATATAGCAATCAGCCCCAGCATTTT. Translated: CSARIRYSNQPQHF. The chain links TRBV20-1 to TRBJ1-5; D is ambiguous. V gave up 2 bases and J gave up 0 bases, with 8 bases separating them. The CDR3 totals 14 residues. Per germline, CDR1 DFQATT and CDR2 SNEGSKA (reference sequence).

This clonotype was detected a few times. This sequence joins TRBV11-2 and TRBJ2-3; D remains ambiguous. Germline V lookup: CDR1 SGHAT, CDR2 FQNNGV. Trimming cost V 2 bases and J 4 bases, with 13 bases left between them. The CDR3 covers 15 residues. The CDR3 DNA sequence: TGTGCCAGCAGCTTAATTGGCGGAAGGGCAGATACGCAGTATTTT. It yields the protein CASSLIGGRADTQYF.

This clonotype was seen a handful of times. Here the CDR3 DNA reads TGTGCCAGCAGCTTAGATTTTGGGCCGGATACGCAGTATTTT. Protein product: CASSLDFGPDTQYF. V is TRBV11-2 and J is TRBJ2-3, with D unclear. Per the germline V gene, CDR1 is SGHAT and CDR2 is FQNNGV. The CDR3 is 14 residues long. The ends were cut back, 0 bases at V and 6 bases at J, with 10 bases in the middle.

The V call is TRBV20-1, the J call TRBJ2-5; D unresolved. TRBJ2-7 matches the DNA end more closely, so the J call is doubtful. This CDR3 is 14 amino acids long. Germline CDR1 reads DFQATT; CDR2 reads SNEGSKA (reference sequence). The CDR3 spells CSARQDGQRDEQYF. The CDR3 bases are TGCAGTGCTAGACAGGACGGCCAACGGGACGAGCAGTACTTC.

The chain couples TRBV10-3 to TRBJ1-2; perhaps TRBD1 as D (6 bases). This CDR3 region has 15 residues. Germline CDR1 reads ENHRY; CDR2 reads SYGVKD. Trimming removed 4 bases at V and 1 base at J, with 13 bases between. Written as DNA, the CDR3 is TGTGCCATCAGTGGAAGGGACACCCTTAACTATGGCTACACCTTC. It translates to CAISGRDTLNYGYTF.

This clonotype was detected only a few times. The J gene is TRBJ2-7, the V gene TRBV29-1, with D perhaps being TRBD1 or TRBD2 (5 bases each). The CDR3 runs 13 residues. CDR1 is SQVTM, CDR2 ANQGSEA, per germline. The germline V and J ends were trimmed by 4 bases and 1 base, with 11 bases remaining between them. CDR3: CSVGGVVSYEQYF. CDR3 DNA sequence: TGCAGCGTTGGAGGGGTTGTATCCTACGAGCAGTACTTC.

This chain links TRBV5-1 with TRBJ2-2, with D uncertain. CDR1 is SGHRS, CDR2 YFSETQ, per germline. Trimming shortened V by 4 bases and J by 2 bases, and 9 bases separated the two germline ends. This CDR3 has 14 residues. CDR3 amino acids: CASSPGANTGELFF. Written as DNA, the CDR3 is TGCGCCAGCAGCCCCGGCGCCAACACCGGGGAGCTGTTTTTT.

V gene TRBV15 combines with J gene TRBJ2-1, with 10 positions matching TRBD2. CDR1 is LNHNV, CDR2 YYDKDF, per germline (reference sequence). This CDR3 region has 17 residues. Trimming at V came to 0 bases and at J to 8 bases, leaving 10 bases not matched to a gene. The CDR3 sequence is CATSRDIVAGGRHEQFF. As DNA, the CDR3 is TGTGCCACCAGCAGAGATATAGTAGCGGGGGGAAGGCATGAGCAGTTCTTC.

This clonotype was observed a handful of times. CDR3 sequence: CSALPRPGGYNEQFF. The CDR3 DNA reads TGCAGCGCCCTACCGCGGCCAGGGGGCTACAATGAGCAGTTCTTC. J is TRBJ2-1 and V is TRBV29-1; TRBD1 matches 7 bases. V shed 7 bases, J shed 3 bases, and the junction held 12 bases outside the gene matches. The CDR3 contains 15 residues. CDR1 is SQVTM and CDR2 is ANQGSEA in the germline V gene.

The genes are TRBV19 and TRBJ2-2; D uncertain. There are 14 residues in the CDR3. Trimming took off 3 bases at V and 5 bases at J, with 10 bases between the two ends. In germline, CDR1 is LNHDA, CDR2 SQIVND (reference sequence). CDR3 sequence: CASSIVHGTGELFF. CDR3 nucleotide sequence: TGTGCCAGTAGTATTGTTCATGGGACCGGGGAGCTGTTTTTT.